This TCR beta chain was captured by sequencing in a study of cytomegalovirus exposure and HLA in healthy donors. About the study: In a later analysis, it was reported that the roughly 120 validation repertoires had been produced on the same platform as the 670 or so repertoires belonging to the first cohort. Findings and limits, study-wide: That first-cohort TCR clusters tended to co-occur in the 90 to 150 validation repertoires was found in a later analysis. Some TCR beta chains (approximately 180 of them) were listed as cytomegalovirus-associated. According to reports, the classifier identified cytomegalovirus status with high specificity and sensitivity.

For this clone: The antigen is undetermined.

In germline, CDR1 is SNHLY, CDR2 FYNNEI. There are 15 residues in the CDR3. The ends lost 1 base at V and 5 bases at J; junction bases unmatched: 6. Only in-frame clones appear in the TCRdb table, and some are missing; sequencing was by immunoSEQ multiplex PCR. The table includes 250,000 or so clones, 90% detected once. This TCR was sampled from a woman under 30 in good health and CMV-seronegative. This chain joins TRBV2 and TRBJ1-1, with 8 bases that match TRBD1. Sequencing was performed on PBMCs. CDR3 loop: CASSEGQGLSTEAFF. DNA for the CDR3: TGTGCCAGCAGTGAAGGACAGGGGCTGTCTACTGAAGCTTTCTTT.